This T cell receptor (beta chain) was sequenced during a study of OX40 agonist ivuxolimab in advanced cancers. Whole-study context: It was permissible to have had prior anti-PD-1, anti-PD-L1 or anti-CTLA-4 therapy, and approximately 38% had some.

Profiled with immunoSEQ multiplex PCR; TCRdb holds only in-frame clones, not every one. The sample holds fewer than 90,000 clones; about 89% are singletons and the top ten take approximately 0.38%. The CDR3 runs 15 residues. Trimming shortened V by 0 bases and J by 1 base, and 12 bases separated the two germline ends. The germline V gene has CDR1 GTSNPN and CDR2 SVGIG (reference sequence). A remark on this clone: Its specificity is not known.

The study, taken as a whole, reports: The CD4+ and CD8+ T cells in the blood had expanded clonally by week 6 at 0.1 to 3.0 mg/kg. Expanded clones tended on average to be more numerous among CD8+ T cells than CD4+.

The V gene is TRBV30, the J gene TRBJ1-2, with D uncertain. The TCR originated in an adult with an advanced solid tumor such as melanoma, head and neck, liver or kidney cancer. The specimen was CD4+ or CD8+ T cells sorted from blood, collected in a trial of the OX40 agonist ivuxolimab. The CDR3 DNA follows: TGTGCCTGGAGTGTAGGAGCTGGGATTAACTATGGCTACACCTTC. Protein product: CAWSVGAGINYGYTF. The whole variable domain, remainder taken from reference TRBV30 and TRBJ1-2, is SQTIHQWPATLVQPVGSPLSLECTVEGTSNPNLYWYRQAAGRGLQLLFYSVGIGQISSEVPQNLSASRPQDRQFILSSKKLLLSDSGFYLCAWSVGAGINYGYTFGSGTRLTVV.